Detailed here is one T cell receptor (beta chain). Adults between roughly 18 and 90 years of age took part from more than 20 US areas. Categorization into cohorts depended on clinical history that participants reported. The data belong to a study of blood T cell repertoires in COVID-19. Whole-study context: The origin of the acute and convalescent COVID-19 samples was the United States, Italy and Spain.

How the authors handled the data: Amplification from reference gene primers served as the basis for estimated nucleated cell counts. The table came from immunoSEQ multiplex PCR; TCRdb's copy has only in-frame clones and leaves some out. Clone size and V and J calls were adopted from that table, with D and trimming inferred from the DNA. Of about 200,000 clones in the sample, around 81% were seen once. V shed 2 bases and J shed 0 bases, with 11 bases lying between them. The CDR3 runs 16 residues. Per germline, CDR1 MDHEN and CDR2 SYDVKM. Sequencing was done on a sample of PBMCs or T cells enriched from blood (not recorded which). V gene TRBV28 combines with J gene TRBJ1-5, with no clear D. The TCR was taken from a woman aged 40 to 50 with acute COVID-19. CDR3 region: CASSLSERGSNQPQHF. The DNA of the CDR3 is TGTGCCAGCAGTTTAAGTGAGCGGGGTAGCAATCAGCCCCAGCATTTT.